These 24 T cell receptor beta chains originate from one sample sequenced in a study of prognosis after radiotherapy for stage I lung cancer. It was by two-round multiplex PCR that TCR beta CDR3 was amplified from genomic DNA. First-round PCR used primers specific to each TRBV and TRBJ gene. TCRdb redid the calling of the multiplex PCR reads with MiXCR, one entry per CDR3 protein. The table shows approximately 41,000 distinct CDR3 sequences, with around 22% occurring only once. Sequenced here: PBMCs, sampled before or after stereotactic body radiation therapy (not recorded which). The origin of the receptors is a donor over 45 with non-small cell lung cancer.

Notes on this clonotype: One base away lies a much larger clone, so this may be a sequencing read error. The rearrangement joins TRBV7-9 to TRBJ2-1; perhaps D is TRBD1 or TRBD2 (5 bases each). Germline V gene data show CDR1 as SEHNR and CDR2 as FQNEAQ (reference sequence). The CDR3 is 14 amino acids. The CDR3 DNA sequence: TGTGCCAGCAGCTTACGTGGGACCACGAATGAGCGGTTCTTC. Its translation: CASSLRGTTNERFF. The full variable domain, rest sourced from reference TRBV7-9 and TRBJ2-1, is DTGVSQNPRHKITKRGQNVTFRCDPISEHNRLYWYRQTLGQGPEFLTYFQNEAQLEKSRLLSDRFSAERPKGSFSTLEIQRTEQGDSAMYLCASSLRGTTNERFFGPGTRLTVL.

This clonotype was picked up many times. The chain has TRBV3-1 and TRBJ2-7; 8 nucleotides agree with TRBD2. CDR1 LGHDT and CDR2 YNNKEL come from the germline V gene (reference sequence). The CDR3 loop spans 15 amino acids. J was trimmed by 9 bases and V by 2 bases; bases with no gene match: 12. The CDR3 protein is CASSQYSAGGVGQYF. The CDR3 bases are TGTGCCAGCAGCCAATATTCGGCGGGAGGCGTCGGGCAGTACTTC.

This clonotype came up many times. In DNA, the CDR3 is TGTGCCAGCAGCCCCCAGGGAGGCTCCTACGAGCAGTACTTC. Encoded protein: CASSPQGGSYEQYF. The chain has TRBV7-3 and TRBJ2-7, with TRBD2 as a possible D gene (6 bases). CDR1 and CDR2 from the germline V gene are SGHTA and FQGTGA. This CDR3 spans 14 amino acids. V lost 5 bases and J 0 bases, leaving 11 bases between the germline ends.

This clonotype was observed many times. This sequence joins TRBV6-1 and TRBJ1-5, with D possibly matching TRBD1 (6 bases). CDR3 size: 13 residues. The V and J ends lost 6 bases and 1 base respectively, with 7 bases between them. Per the germline V gene, CDR1 is MNHNS and CDR2 is SASEGT. CDR3 sequence (DNA): TGTGCCAGCAGAACAGGGAGCAATCAGCCCCAGCATTTT. Protein: CASRTGSNQPQHF.

On this clonotype itself: A read error may be the cause here, since a much bigger clone is one base away. This chain connects TRBV7-9 to TRBJ1-4; D remains ambiguous. Germline loops: CDR1 SEHNR, CDR2 FQNEAQ (reference sequence). Deletions cut 6 bases from V and 8 bases from J, with 16 bases between. This CDR3 spans 14 amino acids. Here the CDR3 reads CASSPHGVREKLFF. The CDR3 nucleotides are TGTGCCAGCAGTCCCCACGGGGTCAGGGAAAAACTGTTTTTT. Variable domain in full (rest from reference TRBV7-9 and TRBJ1-4): DTGVSQNPRHKITKRGQNVTFRCDPISEHNRLYWYRQTLGQGPEFLTYFQNEAQLEKSRLLSDRFSAERPKGSFSTLEIQRTEQGDSAMYLCASSPHGVREKLFFGSGTQLSVL.

The V call is TRBV7-2, the J call TRBJ1-5; D remains ambiguous. The CDR3 has 16 amino acids. The germline gives CDR1 SGHTA, CDR2 FQGNSA. Between the trimmed V and J ends, which lost 1 base and 0 bases, there was a span of 10 bases. DNA of the CDR3: TGTGCCAGCAGCTTAGTGTCGGGAAATAGCAATCAGCCCCAGCATTTT. As protein: CASSLVSGNSNQPQHF.

As concerns this clonotype: Possible read error: a much larger clone is one base away. The chain recombines TRBV29-1 with TRBJ2-7, with D perhaps matching TRBD1 or TRBD2 (6 bases each). Germline CDR1 SQVTM, CDR2 ANQGSEA. The CDR3 is made up of 12 amino acids. CDR3 sequence reads: CSVRRQDYDQYF. In DNA form, the CDR3 reads TGCAGCGTTAGAAGACAGGACTACGATCAGTACTTC.

This clonotype was counted at least ten times. The chain recombines TRBV4-1 with TRBJ2-7; 14 bases are a match to TRBD2. Germline values: CDR1 MGHRA, CDR2 YSYEKL. This CDR3 has 20 residues. Trimming at V came to 1 base and at J to 1 base, leaving 12 bases not matched to a gene. CDR3 in amino acids: CASSQAPTGTSGRRSYEQYF. The CDR3, as DNA: TGCGCCAGCAGCCAAGCTCCTACTGGGACTAGCGGGAGAAGGTCCTACGAGCAGTACTTC.

This sequence joins TRBV28 and TRBJ1-4, with D maybe TRBD1 (6 bases). The V end was cut by 2 bases, the J end by 4 bases, with 11 bases between. From germline, CDR1 is MDHEN and CDR2 SYDVKM. The CDR3 loop spans 15 amino acids. This CDR3 is CASSLIGQHNEKLFF. Written as DNA, the CDR3 is TGTGCCAGCAGTTTAATTGGACAGCATAATGAAAAACTGTTTTTT.

This clonotype was counted many times. This chain links TRBV30 with TRBJ1-4; D ambiguous. Trimming shortened V by 0 bases and J by 4 bases, and 15 bases separated the two germline ends. The germline CDR1 and CDR2 sequences are GTSNPN and SVGIG (reference sequence). This CDR3 comprises 16 residues. The CDR3 DNA sequence: TGTGCCTGGAGTGTCCAAGGAACAAGTGTTAATGAAAAACTGTTTTTT. This sequence encodes CAWSVQGTSVNEKLFF.

As for this clonotype: A far more abundant clone sits one base away, making this likely a read error. The chain links TRBV6-9 to TRBJ1-1; no firm D call. This CDR3 has 12 amino acids. Per germline, CDR1 MNHGY and CDR2 SVAAGI. The CDR3 loop is CASSYGGTESFF. CDR3 sequence (DNA): TGTGCCAGCAGTTACGGAGGCACTGAATCTTTCTTT.

This clonotype was seen repeatedly, ten times or more. The V call is TRBV5-1, the J call TRBJ1-6, with 9 bases aligning to TRBD1. Trimming removed 4 bases from V and 4 bases from J; junction bases left unmatched: 6. The CDR3 contains 16 residues. The germline V gene has CDR1 SGHRS and CDR2 YFSETQ. CDR3 nucleotides: TGCGCCAGCAGCGCGGACAGGGGAGGGTATAATTCACCCCTCCACTTT. This encodes CASSADRGGYNSPLHF.

As regards this clonotype: Since a far larger clone is one base different, this is likely a read error. The V and J genes are TRBV6-4 and TRBJ2-3, with TRBD2 identical over 8 bases. Germline CDR1 MRHNA, CDR2 SNTAGT. V shed 6 bases, J shed 1 base, and the junction held 9 bases outside the gene matches. The CDR3 runs 16 residues. CDR3 in amino acids: CASRIARAGGTDTQYF. The DNA for the CDR3 is TGTGCCAGCAGGATCGCGCGAGCGGGAGGCACAGATACGCAGTATTTT.

Only one count was recorded for this clonotype. The V gene is TRBV13, the J gene TRBJ2-1, with D maybe TRBD2 (5 bases). Trimming removed 0 bases from V and 5 bases from J, with 17 bases in between. The CDR3 extends over 17 amino acids. The germline gives CDR1 PRHDT, CDR2 FYEKMQ (reference sequence). The CDR3 DNA follows: TGTGCCAGCAGCTTAGGCCTACTAGAAGGTCTTGACAATGAGCAGTTCTTC. Its protein product is CASSLGLLEGLDNEQFF.

This chain links TRBV14 with TRBJ2-3; 7 bases map to TRBD2. V lost 4 bases, J lost 10 bases, and 20 bases stayed unmatched. This CDR3 contains 17 residues. The V gene's germline CDR1 is SGHDN and CDR2 FVKESK. The CDR3 here is CASSPYSPQRGSKAQYF. The CDR3 DNA is TGTGCCAGCAGCCCCTACTCCCCCCAGCGGGGTTCCAAGGCGCAGTATTTT.

This clonotype was counted many times. The chain recombines TRBV6-1 with TRBJ1-2; D might be TRBD1 (5 bases). V dropped 5 bases and J dropped 8 bases, with 15 bases sitting between them. The CDR3 is 13 amino acids. Germline V gene lookup returns CDR1 MNHNS and CDR2 SASEGT. Here the CDR3 DNA reads TGTGCCAGCAGTCTCGACAGTGGTATCGGCTACACCTTC. Its translation: CASSLDSGIGYTF.

This clonotype was seen many times. The J gene is TRBJ2-1, the V gene TRBV20-1; 8 nucleotides match TRBD2. V lost 3 bases, J lost 3 bases, and 13 bases stayed unmatched. CDR1 and CDR2 (germline): DFQATT, SNEGSKA (reference sequence). CDR3 length: 17 amino acids. CDR3 nucleotides: TGCAGTGCTAGGATTGCGGGAGGCCGACAGGTCTACAATGAGCAGTTCTTC. This encodes CSARIAGGRQVYNEQFF.

This clonotype has only a few counts. The chain combines TRBV10-3 with TRBJ1-1; TRBD1 matches at 7 bases. The CDR3 is 13 residues long. With V trimmed by 6 bases and J by 3 bases, 4 bases remained unmatched. Germline values: CDR1 ENHRY, CDR2 SYGVKD. CDR3: CAIRGTEDTEAFF. The DNA for the CDR3 is TGTGCCATCAGGGGGACAGAGGACACTGAAGCTTTCTTT.

This clonotype has ten or more counts. The CDR3 is CASSVAQGGYEQYF. In DNA, the CDR3 is TGTGCCAGCAGTGTGGCTCAGGGTGGGTACGAGCAGTACTTC. The V and J genes are TRBV2 and TRBJ2-7; D possibly corresponds to TRBD1 (5 bases). Germline V gene data show CDR1 as SNHLY and CDR2 as FYNNEI. The CDR3 is 14 residues long. V lost 4 bases and J lost 4, with 14 bases in between.

Remarks on this clonotype: Sequence at one end of the junction differs from germline and may be a read error. The gene calls are TRBV6-1 and TRBJ2-1; 8 nucleotides match TRBD2. The CDR3 has 16 amino acids. Germline CDR1 MNHNS, CDR2 SASEGT. The CDR3 loop reads CASSMTSVRARNGQFF. The CDR3 DNA reads TGTGCCAGCAGCATGACTAGCGTGAGGGCACGCAATGGGCAGTTCTTC.

The table lists this clonotype with many counts. The DNA for the CDR3 is TGTGCCAGCATCGGGACCGGGACGGAAAACTATGGCTACACCTTC. Translated: CASIGTGTENYGYTF. J is TRBJ1-2 and V is TRBV6-1; a possible D gene is TRBD1 (5 bases). The germline V gene has CDR1 MNHNS and CDR2 SASEGT. V was trimmed by 7 bases and J by 2 bases, leaving 17 bases between them. This CDR3 is built from 15 residues.

This clonotype was seen many times. This rearrangement joins TRBV12-3 or TRBV12-4 to TRBJ1-4; 7 bases are shared with TRBD1. With V trimmed by 1 base and J by 5 bases, 4 bases remained unmatched. The CDR3 runs to 15 residues. CDR3 in amino acids: CASSLGLRGNEKLFF. The CDR3 DNA follows: TGTGCCAGCAGTTTAGGGCTCAGGGGGAATGAAAAACTGTTTTTT.

The genes are TRBV18 and TRBJ2-7; 7 bases are a match to TRBD2. Per germline, CDR1 KGHSH and CDR2 LQKENI. The J segment lost 1 base and the V segment lost 3 bases, leaving 6 bases of the junction unmatched. The CDR3 length is 15 residues. CDR3 residues: CASSPASGGSYEQYF. CDR3 DNA: TGTGCCAGCTCACCGGCCTCGGGGGGATCCTACGAGCAGTACTTC.

This clonotype was seen ten or more times. J is TRBJ1-6 and V is TRBV5-1; 8 positions agree with TRBD1. CDR3 length: 16 amino acids. Per the germline V gene, CDR1 is SGHRS and CDR2 is YFSETQ. Germline trimming cut 3 bases from V and 5 bases from J; bases unmatched to any gene: 7. The DNA of the CDR3 is TGCGCCAGCAGCTCCACCCAGGGGGCCCATAATTCACCCCTCCACTTT. Amino acid sequence: CASSSTQGAHNSPLHF. Variable domain in full (rest from reference TRBV5-1 and TRBJ1-6): KAGVTQTPRYLIKTRGQQVTLSCSPISGHRSVSWYQQTPGQGLQFLFEYFSETQRNKGNFPGRFSGRQFSNSRSEMNVSTLELGDSALYLCASSSTQGAHNSPLHFGNGTRLTVT.